This T cell receptor beta chain was profiled in a study of beta chain features in type 1 diabetes. Study overall: In age, gender and cell yields, patients were similar to healthy donors. Study-wide points: Compared to healthy donors, patients appeared to have naive, central memory and Treg TCRB repertoires that were more alike.

Expressed TCRB transcripts got sequenced, as all isolated RNA was reverse transcribed. Using immunoSEQ multiplex PCR, the repertoire was profiled, and TCRdb retains in-frame clones only, with some absent. The sample includes 350,000 to 450,000 clones, around 15% of them seen just once. To note about this clone: As yet, its antigen is unknown.

Sampling consisted of one heparinised blood draw per donor, averaging around 120 mL. Based on CD45RO/CCR7/CD25/CD127/CD95/CD27, CD4+ regulatory, stem cell-like memory, naive and central memory cells were sorted. This TCR came from a woman in her late teens or twenties in good health. The sample taken for sequencing was naive CD4+ T cells from blood.

In nucleotides, the CDR3 is TGCGCCAGCAGCTTGGAGGAGCGACAGGGGGAAGCTTTCTTT. Translated: CASSLEERQGEAFF. This chain uses TRBV5-1 with TRBJ1-1; 8 bases align to TRBD1. Germline V gene sequence: CDR1 SGHRS, CDR2 YFSETQ. V was pared by 0 bases and J by 8 bases, with 6 bases of the junction left unmatched. The length of the CDR3 is 14 residues.